Included here is one T cell receptor beta chain sequence, with context. Its antigen remains unidentified. Constant-segment primers were used for 5'RACE, and the resulting TCR alpha and TCR beta cDNA libraries carried sample barcodes and UMIs. TCRdb recomputed calls from the 5' RACE reads with MiXCR, one row per CDR3 protein. The table has 200,000 to 250,000 distinct CDR3 sequences, 8% to 9.5% seen once. The trim removed 4 bases at V and 8 bases at J, leaving 9 bases unmatched. The CDR3 loop spans 14 amino acids. Germline V lookup: CDR1 SGHNT, CDR2 YYREEE (reference sequence). This record comes from a study of T-cell memory formation after mild COVID-19. Overall study context: Largely, TCR clusters stayed within a single donor.

Study-wide findings and caveats: Clones contracting over day 15 to 85 were CD4/CD8 balanced, with later expanders leaning CD4+. Shrinking CD4+ clones resided mostly in CM and EM, and CD8+ ones in EMRA.

Sequences were obtained from PBMCs or a T cell subset sorted from them (not recorded which). The clonotype originates from a man aged 18 to 29 who had mild COVID-19 (a few samples of this study predate the infection). Cell type and time point are not known. V and J are TRBV5-4 and TRBJ2-4; 7 bases are shared with TRBD1. This chain's CDR3 is CASSTPDRVDIQYF. CDR3 bases: TGTGCCAGCAGCACACCCGACAGGGTAGACATTCAGTACTTC.